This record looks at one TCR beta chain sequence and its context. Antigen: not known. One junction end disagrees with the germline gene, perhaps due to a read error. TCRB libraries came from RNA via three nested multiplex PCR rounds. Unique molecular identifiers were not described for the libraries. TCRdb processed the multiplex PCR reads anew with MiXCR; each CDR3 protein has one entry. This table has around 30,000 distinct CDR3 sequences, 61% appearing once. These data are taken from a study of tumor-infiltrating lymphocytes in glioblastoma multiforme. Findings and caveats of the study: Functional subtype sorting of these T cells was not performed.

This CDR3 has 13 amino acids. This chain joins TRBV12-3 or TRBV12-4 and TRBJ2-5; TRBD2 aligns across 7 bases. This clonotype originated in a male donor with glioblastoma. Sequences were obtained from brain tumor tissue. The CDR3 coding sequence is TGTGTCAGCAGTGGCACAGCGGGACAGACCCAGTACTTC. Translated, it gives CVSSGTAGQTQYF.